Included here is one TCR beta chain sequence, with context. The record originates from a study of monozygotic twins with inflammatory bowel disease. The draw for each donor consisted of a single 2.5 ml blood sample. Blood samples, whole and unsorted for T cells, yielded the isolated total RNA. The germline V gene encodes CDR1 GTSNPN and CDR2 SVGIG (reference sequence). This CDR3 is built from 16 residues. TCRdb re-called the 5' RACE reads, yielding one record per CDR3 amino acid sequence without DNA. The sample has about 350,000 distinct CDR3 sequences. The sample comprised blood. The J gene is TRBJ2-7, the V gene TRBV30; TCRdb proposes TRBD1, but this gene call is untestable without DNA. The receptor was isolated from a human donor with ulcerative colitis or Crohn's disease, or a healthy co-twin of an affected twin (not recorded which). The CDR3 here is CAWSPQTGAYSYEQYF. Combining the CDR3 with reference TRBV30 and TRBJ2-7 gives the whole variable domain SQTIHQWPATLVQPVGSPLSLECTVEGTSNPNLYWYRQAAGRGLQLLFYSVGIGQISSEVPQNLSASRPQDRQFILSSKKLLLSDSGFYLCAWSPQTGAYSYEQYFGPGTRLTVT.